The 13 T cell receptor beta chains reported below all come from one sample, sequenced in a study of OX40 agonist ivuxolimab in advanced cancers. Libraries were prepared by immunoSEQ multiplex PCR; TCRdb keeps only in-frame clonotypes and omits some of them. The sample has 70,000 to 75,000 clones; 85% to 90% are singletons. The sample in question was CD4+ or CD8+ T cells sorted from blood, obtained in a trial of the OX40 agonist ivuxolimab. Receptors were obtained from an adult with an advanced solid tumor such as melanoma, head and neck, liver or kidney cancer.

The chain combines TRBV19 with TRBJ2-6, with D hard to call. Trimming removed 7 bases at V and 4 bases at J, with 11 bases between. CDR1 and CDR2 (germline): LNHDA, SQIVND (reference sequence). The CDR3 extends over 14 amino acids. CDR3 residues: CASTLTVGANVLTF. The CDR3 DNA reads as TGTGCCAGTACGCTGACCGTGGGGGCCAACGTCCTGACTTTC.

This chain links TRBV28 with TRBJ1-2; possible D gene TRBD1, 6 bases. CDR1 and CDR2 (germline): MDHEN, SYDVKM. Trimming cost V 6 bases and J 8 bases, with 16 bases left between them. This CDR3 comprises 13 residues. The CDR3 protein is CASSPPGAGGYTF. CDR3 nucleotides: TGTGCCAGCAGCCCCCCAGGGGCGGGCGGCTACACCTTC.

The chain couples TRBV5-1 to TRBJ2-2; D is undetermined. Trimming stripped 2 bases from V and 4 bases from J, with 6 bases between. This CDR3 is built from 13 residues. Germline V gives CDR1 SGHRS, CDR2 YFSETQ. The CDR3 protein is CASSLTVTGELFF. The CDR3 DNA sequence: TGCGCCAGCAGCTTAACCGTCACCGGGGAGCTGTTTTTT. Full variable domain (remainder filled in from reference TRBV5-1 and TRBJ2-2): KAGVTQTPRYLIKTRGQQVTLSCSPISGHRSVSWYQQTPGQGLQFLFEYFSETQRNKGNFPGRFSGRQFSNSRSEMNVSTLELGDSALYLCASSLTVTGELFFGEGSRLTVL.

This clone was seen a single time. The chain is built from TRBV6-1 and TRBJ1-1; D not certain. The V gene lost 1 base and the J gene lost 1 base, with 7 bases spanning the gap. The CDR3 runs to 14 residues. Germline CDR1 reads MNHNS; CDR2 reads SASEGT. In nucleotides, the CDR3 is TGTGCCAGCAGTGAAGGGCAGCGGAACACTGAAGCTTTCTTT. It yields the protein CASSEGQRNTEAFF.

The chain is built from TRBV30 and TRBJ1-5; tentative D call: TRBD1 (5 bases). The CDR3 loop spans 16 amino acids. In germline, CDR1 is GTSNPN, CDR2 SVGIG (reference sequence). Trimming took 3 bases from V and 4 from J, leaving 19 bases between them. CDR3 loop: CAWSQSGSGVNQPQHF. CDR3 coding DNA: TGTGCCTGGAGCCAAAGCGGGTCGGGGGTTAATCAGCCCCAGCATTTT. The variable domain in full, with the rest retrieved from reference TRBV30 and TRBJ1-5, is SQTIHQWPATLVQPVGSPLSLECTVEGTSNPNLYWYRQAAGRGLQLLFYSVGIGQISSEVPQNLSASRPQDRQFILSSKKLLLSDSGFYLCAWSQSGSGVNQPQHFGDGTRLSIL.

The V gene is TRBV5-6, the J gene TRBJ1-5; 11 bases fit TRBD1. The CDR3 has 16 residues. Trimming at V came to 4 bases and at J to 5 bases, leaving 8 bases not matched to a gene. Germline lookup yields CDR1 SGHDT and CDR2 YYEEEE. The CDR3 loop reads CASSRLAGQGDQPQHF. The CDR3 DNA sequence: TGTGCCAGCAGCCGGCTTGCGGGACAGGGGGATCAGCCCCAGCATTTT.

The chain is built from TRBV5-5 and TRBJ2-7; D is undetermined. The CDR3 contains 15 residues. CDR1 is SGHKS, CDR2 YYEKEE, per germline (reference sequence). The germline V and J ends were trimmed by 0 bases and 2 bases, with 12 bases remaining between them. In DNA, the CDR3 is TGTGCCAGCAGCTTGGCCGTGAGGATAGCCTACGAGCAGTACTTC. It yields the protein CASSLAVRIAYEQYF.

This clone occurred once. This CDR3 is also generated by other DNA sequences in the sample. The chain employs TRBV6-1 and TRBJ1-2; a possible D gene is TRBD1 (6 bases). Germline lookup yields CDR1 MNHNS and CDR2 SASEGT. V lost 3 bases, J lost 4 bases, and 6 bases lay in between. The CDR3 totals 12 residues. CDR3 loop: CASSDRGYGYTF. CDR3 nucleotide sequence: TGTGCCAGCAGTGACAGGGGCTATGGCTACACCTTC.

The gene calls are TRBV5-4 and TRBJ1-1; no firm D call. The ends were cut back, 3 bases at V and 8 bases at J, with 17 bases in the middle. The CDR3 has 14 residues. The germline V gene encodes CDR1 SGHNT and CDR2 YYREEE (reference sequence). DNA for the CDR3: TGTGCCAGCAGCTCTGGTTTTGAACTGAGAGAAGCTTTCTTT. Translated, it gives CASSSGFELREAFF. Supplemented by reference TRBV5-4 and TRBJ1-1, the full variable domain reads ETGVTQSPTHLIKTRGQQVTLRCSSQSGHNTVSWYQQALGQGPQFIFQYYREEENGRGNFPPRFSGLQFPNYSSELNVNALELDDSALYLCASSSGFELREAFFGQGTRLTVV.

V is TRBV7-6 and J is TRBJ1-1; 7 positions match TRBD1. Germline V CDR1 and CDR2: SGHVS, FNYEAQ. The junction had 15 bases not matched to a gene; V was cut back by 4 bases and J by 10 bases. This CDR3 comprises 15 residues. CDR3 region: CASSSYRDRGMRAFF. The CDR3 DNA reads as TGTGCCAGCAGCTCCTATAGGGACAGAGGAATGAGAGCTTTCTTT.

The chain combines TRBV7-3 with TRBJ2-3; TRBD1 aligns across 11 bases. This CDR3 contains 14 residues. Germline V gives CDR1 SGHTA, CDR2 FQGTGA. V shed 3 bases and J 7 bases; nucleotides not matched to a gene: 3. CDR3 residues: CASSLDRGRNTQYF. CDR3 in DNA: TGTGCCAGCAGCTTGGACAGGGGGCGGAATACGCAGTATTTT.

The chain links TRBV5-6 to TRBJ1-4; 9 bases match TRBD1. The junction had 6 bases not matched to a gene; V was cut back by 4 bases and J by 8 bases. The CDR3 length is 14 residues. Looked up from germline, CDR1 is SGHDT and CDR2 is YYEEEE. CDR3 sequence reads: CASSTGTGREKLFF. The CDR3 region has the DNA TGTGCCAGCAGCACGGGGACAGGGCGAGAAAAACTGTTTTTT.

The chain carries TRBV5-1 and TRBJ2-1, with D possibly being TRBD2 (6 bases). The CDR3 is 18 amino acids. With 0 bases removed from V and 5 bases from J, the gap between germline ends came to 21 bases. Germline V lookup: CDR1 SGHRS, CDR2 YFSETQ. The DNA for the CDR3 is TGCGCCAGCAGCTTGGCGTCGACTAGGTCGATAGGTAACAATGAGCAGTTCTTC. Translating gives CASSLASTRSIGNNEQFF.